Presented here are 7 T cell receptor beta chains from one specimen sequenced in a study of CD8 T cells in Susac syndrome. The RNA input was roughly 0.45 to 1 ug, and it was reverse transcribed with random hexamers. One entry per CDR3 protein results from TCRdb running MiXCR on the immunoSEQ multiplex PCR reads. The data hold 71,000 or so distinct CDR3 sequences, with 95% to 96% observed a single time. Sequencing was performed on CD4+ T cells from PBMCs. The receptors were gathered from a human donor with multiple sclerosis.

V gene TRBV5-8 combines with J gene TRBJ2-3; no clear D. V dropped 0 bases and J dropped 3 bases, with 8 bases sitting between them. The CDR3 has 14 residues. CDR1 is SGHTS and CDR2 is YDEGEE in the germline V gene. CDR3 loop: CASSLVQETDTQYF. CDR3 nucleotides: TGTGCCAGCAGCTTGGTCCAGGAAACAGATACGCAGTATTTT.

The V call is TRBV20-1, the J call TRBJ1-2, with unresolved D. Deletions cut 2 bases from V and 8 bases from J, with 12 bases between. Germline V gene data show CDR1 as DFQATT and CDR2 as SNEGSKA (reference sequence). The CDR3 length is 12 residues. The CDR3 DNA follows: TGCAGTGCTAGAACCGGATCTTCAGGCTACACCTTC. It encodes CSARTGSSGYTF.

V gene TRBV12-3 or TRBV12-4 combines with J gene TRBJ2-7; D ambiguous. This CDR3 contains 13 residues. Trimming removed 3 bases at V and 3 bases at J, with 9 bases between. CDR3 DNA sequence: TGTGCCAGCAGTTTGGTGCCCAACTACGAGCAGTACTTC. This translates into CASSLVPNYEQYF.

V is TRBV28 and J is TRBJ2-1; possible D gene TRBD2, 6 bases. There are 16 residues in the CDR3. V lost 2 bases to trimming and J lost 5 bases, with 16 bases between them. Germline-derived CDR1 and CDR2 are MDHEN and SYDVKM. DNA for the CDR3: TGTGCCAGCAGTTTAGCCCGGAGGCGGGGCCACAATGAGCAGTTCTTC. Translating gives CASSLARRRGHNEQFF. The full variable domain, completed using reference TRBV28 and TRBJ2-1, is DVKVTQSSRYLVKRTGEKVFLECVQDMDHENMFWYRQDPGLGLRLIYFSYDVKMKEKGDIPEGYSVSREKKERFSLILESASTNQTSMYLCASSLARRRGHNEQFFGPGTRLTVL.

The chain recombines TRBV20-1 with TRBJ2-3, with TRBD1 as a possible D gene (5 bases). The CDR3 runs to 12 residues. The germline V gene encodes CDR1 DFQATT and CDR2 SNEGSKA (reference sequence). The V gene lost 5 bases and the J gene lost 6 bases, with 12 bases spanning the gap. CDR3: CSAGKGWDTQYF. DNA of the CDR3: TGCAGTGCTGGCAAGGGGTGGGATACGCAGTATTTT.

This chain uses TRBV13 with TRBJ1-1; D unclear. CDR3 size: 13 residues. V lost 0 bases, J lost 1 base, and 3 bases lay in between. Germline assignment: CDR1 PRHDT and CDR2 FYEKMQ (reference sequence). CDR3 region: CASSLGQNTEAFF. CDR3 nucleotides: TGTGCCAGCAGCTTAGGACAGAACACTGAAGCTTTCTTT.

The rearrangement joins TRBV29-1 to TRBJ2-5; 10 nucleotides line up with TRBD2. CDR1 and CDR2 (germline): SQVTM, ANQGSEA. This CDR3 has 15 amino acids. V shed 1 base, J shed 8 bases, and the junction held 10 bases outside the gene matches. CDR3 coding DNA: TGCAGCGTTGAAGGGGCTAGCGGGGGCACTGGCACCCAGTACTTC. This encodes CSVEGASGGTGTQYF.